A selection of T cell receptor beta chains follows, all from one sample in a study of response to subunit inactivated influenza vaccine. TCRdb passed the RT-PCR reads through MiXCR, listing each CDR3 protein once. Of 530,000 or so distinct CDR3 sequences in the sample, roughly 27% were seen once. The sequenced sample was CD4+ T cells sorted from PBMCs, obtained around 5 days after vaccination. Receptor source: a man aged 50-60 years who received an inactivated influenza vaccine. The CDR3 runs from the conserved cysteine through the conserved F or W. The order of the fields is D gene, J gene, CDR3 length, clone size, V gene, CDR3 protein. D genes are given only for firm matches. Size is omitted from some rows. Given values are once, few, many or a class for expanded clones.

- | TRBJ1-5 | 15 | - | TRBV3-1 | CASSPSQGMSQPQHF
- | TRBJ2-1 | 14 | - | TRBV4-3 | CASSQDNGVTEQFF
- | TRBJ2-7 | 13 | - | TRBV18 | CASSAVSSYEQYF
- | TRBJ1-4 | 15 | - | TRBV18 | CASSQDQETNEKLFF
- | TRBJ2-2 | 17 | - | TRBV11-1 | CASSSRLRLSGTGELFF
- | TRBJ1-1 | 15 | few | TRBV18 | CASSPLAGGNTEAFF
- | TRBJ1-1 | 14 | - | TRBV20-1 | CSASFGGVNTEAFF
- | TRBJ2-3 | 12 | few | TRBV7-9 | CASSLGAYTQYF
- | TRBJ2-7 | 15 | few | TRBV5-1 | CASSSAGRFSYEQYF
- | TRBJ2-7 | 14 | - | TRBV5-1 | CASSLGTLSYEQYF
- | TRBJ1-2 | 13 | few | TRBV12-3/TRBV12-4 | CASSIQDNYGYTF
- | TRBJ2-2 | 15 | few | TRBV7-7 | CASSRTGMRTGELFF
TRBD2 | TRBJ2-3 | 16 | few | TRBV20-1 | CSAKKLAGGFTDTQYF
- | TRBJ2-3 | 14 | - | TRBV3-1 | CASSPLQGTDTQYF
TRBD2 | TRBJ2-7 | 15 | - | TRBV7-2 | CASSLAGTKVYEQYF
- | TRBJ2-7 | 13 | - | TRBV6-1 | CASSPGPWEEQYF
- | TRBJ2-3 | 14 | few | TRBV5-1 | CASSLGGPGDTQYF
- | TRBJ2-2 | 16 | few | TRBV4-2 | CASSQAQGRDTGELFF
- | TRBJ1-1 | 13 | few | TRBV12-3/TRBV12-4 | CASSPGVRTEAFF
- | TRBJ2-4 | 14 | few | TRBV20-1 | CSAAEGITKNIQYF
TRBD1 | TRBJ1-2 | 15 | few | TRBV29-1 | CSVDSTGGFDYGYTF
- | TRBJ2-2 | 14 | - | TRBV29-1 | CSVLSGTPTGELFF
- | TRBJ2-7 | 15 | - | TRBV6-2/TRBV6-3 | CASSYAAGPLDEQYF
- | TRBJ2-7 | 12 | many | TRBV12-3/TRBV12-4 | CASSLATYEQYF
- | TRBJ2-3 | 17 | - | TRBV15 | CATSRDWSGGGTDTQYF
- | TRBJ2-2 | 14 | - | TRBV6-1 | CASSWAGNTGELFF
- | TRBJ2-7 | 13 | - | TRBV5-6 | CASSLFVAYEQYF
- | TRBJ2-6 | 14 | - | TRBV7-9 | CAKSGAEGANVLTF
- | TRBJ1-1 | 14 | few | TRBV12-3/TRBV12-4 | CASGLNYKNTEAFF
- | TRBJ1-2 | 14 | - | TRBV27 | CASRRAGVNYGYTF
- | TRBJ2-7 | 13 | - | TRBV29-1 | CSVKSGTRREQYF
TRBD1 | TRBJ1-1 | 11 | - | TRBV29-1 | CSVVTGVEAFF
TRBD1 | TRBJ1-6 | 15 | few | TRBV5-1 | CASSSGGQNRSPLHF
- | TRBJ2-5 | 13 | few | TRBV29-1 | CSAGDARWGTQYF
- | TRBJ1-1 | 15 | - | TRBV5-1 | CASSPSGGMVTEAFF
- | TRBJ1-1 | 15 | - | TRBV6-2/TRBV6-3 | CASSPPGQMNTEAFF
- | TRBJ1-3 | 15 | - | TRBV5-1 | CAAVVRGQIGNTIYF
TRBD1 | TRBJ1-6 | 13 | - | TRBV20-1 | CSARDRANSPLHF
- | TRBJ2-7 | 14 | - | TRBV20-1 | CSASEGRGSYEQYF
TRBD2 | TRBJ2-1 | 14 | - | TRBV3-1 | CASSYRLARVEQFF
TRBD2 | TRBJ2-1 | 17 | - | TRBV4-2 | CASSQPTSASSYNEQFF
- | TRBJ2-3 | 15 | few | TRBV7-9 | CASSSGQSIADTQYF
- | TRBJ2-5 | 17 | few | TRBV4-2 | CASSQDLVAYARETQYF
- | TRBJ1-2 | 15 | few | TRBV5-1 | CASSLDPRTGYGYTF